This TCR beta chain is drawn from a study of T cells after posttransplantation cyclophosphamide. Busulfan-fludarabine conditioning, marrow transplant, and cyclophosphamide on days +3 and +4 were administered. V was cut by 4 bases and J by 6 bases, with 6 bases left in between. Germline CDR1 and CDR2: SGHVS and FQNEAQ. The CDR3 length is 12 residues. TCRdb keeps only in-frame clones here, not all; method: immunoSEQ multiplex PCR. The data show about 40,000 clones, roughly 88% seen once. The sample consisted of PBMCs, taken less than 70 days after allogeneic stem cell transplant with posttransplant cyclophosphamide. This TCR was recovered from a male patient aged 55-69 years who received an allogeneic stem cell transplant from a related donor and was CMV-positive. Some T cells may trace back to the graft donor. V and J are TRBV7-8 and TRBJ2-2, with no clear D. The CDR3 reads CASSSLSGELFF. In nucleotides, the CDR3 is TGTGCCAGCAGCTCCCTTTCCGGGGAGCTGTTTTTT.